The next 29 T cell receptor beta chains were all read from a single sample in a study of blood T cells in healthy people across ages. Combining a sample-barcoded 5' primer with a J-beta primer mix, a second PCR ran for about 7 to 12 cycles. A single record per CDR3 protein comes from TCRdb applying MiXCR to the 5' RACE reads. In the table there are approximately 2,000,000 distinct CDR3 sequences, more than 35% of which are singletons. Sample: blood. The source of these receptors is a human donor in good health.

The chain links TRBV11-1 to TRBJ2-1, with 8 bases aligning to TRBD2. The germline gives CDR1 SGHAT, CDR2 FQDESV (reference sequence). With V trimmed by 3 bases and J by 3 bases, 4 bases remained unmatched. The CDR3 length is 15 residues. This CDR3 is CASSLEAGDYNEQFF. CDR3 DNA sequence: TGTGCCAGCAGCTTGGAAGCGGGGGACTACAATGAGCAGTTCTTC.

V usage is TRBV10-3 and J usage is TRBJ1-2; maybe TRBD1 (6 bases). This CDR3 spans 10 amino acids. V shed 7 bases and J shed 8 bases, with 8 bases lying between them. Germline V gives CDR1 ENHRY, CDR2 SYGVKD. This CDR3 is CAIKGGGYTF. Written as DNA, the CDR3 is TGTGCCATCAAGGGGGGCGGCTACACCTTC.

The V and J genes are TRBV10-3 and TRBJ1-2; 9 bases are a match to TRBD1. The CDR3 extends over 13 amino acids. The junction had 6 bases not matched to a gene; V was cut back by 5 bases and J by 8 bases. Germline assignment: CDR1 ENHRY and CDR2 SYGVKD. DNA for the CDR3: TGTGCCATCAGTACGGACAGGGGAGGAGGCTACACCTTC. Translating gives CAISTDRGGGYTF.

The rearrangement uses TRBV7-8 and TRBJ1-2, with D hard to call. The CDR3 covers 14 residues. With 6 bases removed from V and 1 base from J, the gap between germline ends came to 12 bases. CDR1 SGHVS and CDR2 FQNEAQ come from the germline V gene. CDR3 residues: CASSSNTNNYGYTF. In nucleotides, the CDR3 is TGTGCCAGCAGTTCGAACACGAATAACTATGGCTACACCTTC. Supplemented by reference TRBV7-8 and TRBJ1-2, the full variable domain reads GAGVSQSPRYKVAKRGQDVALRCDPISGHVSLFWYQQALGQGPEFLTYFQNEAQLDKSGLPSDRFFAERPEGSVSTLKIQRTQQEDSAVYLCASSSNTNNYGYTFGSGTRLTVV.

The genes are TRBV21-1 and TRBJ2-7. TRBV21-1 constitutes a pseudogene. The CDR3 length is 14 residues. The CDR3 region has the DNA TGTGCCAGCAGCATCGGCAGGACCAACTACGAGCAGTACTTC. Its translation is CASSIGRTNYEQYF.

The chain uses TRBV10-3 and TRBJ1-1; 7 positions match TRBD1. CDR1 and CDR2 from the germline V gene are ENHRY and SYGVKD. With V trimmed by 5 bases and J by 1 base, 4 bases remained unmatched. The CDR3 loop spans 14 amino acids. The CDR3, as DNA: TGTGCCATCAGTAGGGACAGCGGGAACACTGAAGCTTTCTTT. It specifies CAISRDSGNTEAFF.

The chain recombines TRBV6-2 or TRBV6-3 with TRBJ2-5; possibly TRBD2 for D (5 bases). The end of the DNA aligns better with TRBJ2-7, so the J call may be wrong. CDR1 is MNHEY, CDR2 SVGEGT, per germline. This CDR3 has 16 residues. CDR3 protein: CASSRGPSGSSYEQYF. CDR3 sequence (DNA): TGTGCCAGCAGCCGGGGTCCTTCGGGAAGCTCCTACGAGCAGTACTTC.

This clonotype was counted a few times. One junction end disagrees with the germline gene, perhaps due to a read error. The chain uses TRBV7-7 and TRBJ2-7, with D possibly TRBD1 on 5 matching bases. This CDR3 contains 13 residues. Germline CDR1 and CDR2: SSHAT and FNYEAQ (reference sequence). CDR3 region: CASSLAQGSEQYF. For the CDR3, the DNA is TGTGCTAGCAGCTTAGCTCAGGGATCCGAGCAGTACTTC.

V is TRBV5-1 and J is TRBJ2-6; D remains unclear. The V gene lost 2 bases and the J gene lost 0 bases, with 9 bases spanning the gap. This CDR3 is built from 16 residues. Germline lookup yields CDR1 SGHRS and CDR2 YFSETQ. CDR3 loop: CASSFILSSGANVLTF. The CDR3 nucleotides read TGCGCCAGCAGCTTTATATTGTCCTCTGGGGCCAACGTCCTGACTTTC.

The table lists this clonotype with a few counts. This chain joins TRBV9 and TRBJ2-5; D unresolved. The DNA end is more similar to TRBJ2-7, so the J call may be wrong. CDR1 SGDLS and CDR2 YYNGEE come from the germline V gene. This CDR3 region has 12 residues. CDR3 loop: CASSGGIDEQYF. The CDR3 DNA follows: TGTGCCAGCAGCGGAGGAATCGACGAGCAGTACTTC.

This clonotype has only a few counts. The chain employs TRBV9 and TRBJ1-1; D unclear. The CDR3 totals 13 residues. Germline values: CDR1 SGDLS, CDR2 YYNGEE. Trimming removed 3 bases from V and 4 bases from J, with 10 bases in between. The CDR3 DNA reads as TGTGCCAGCAGCGACACAGCATCCACTGAAGCTTTCTTT. Its translation: CASSDTASTEAFF.

The chain recombines TRBV6-2 or TRBV6-3 with TRBJ2-3; TRBD1 or TRBD2 may be the D gene (5 bases each). Between the trimmed V and J ends, which lost 0 bases and 2 bases, there was a span of 9 bases. Germline CDR1 is MNHEY and CDR2 is SVGEGT. The CDR3 loop spans 15 amino acids. CDR3: CASSYSGTHTDTQYF. The CDR3, as DNA: TGTGCCAGCAGTTACTCGGGGACCCACACAGATACGCAGTATTTT.

This clonotype was counted many times. The gene calls are TRBV29-1 and TRBJ2-7; 7 nucleotides agree with TRBD2. The germline CDR1 and CDR2 sequences are SQVTM and ANQGSEA. There are 12 residues in the CDR3. J lost 2 bases, V lost 7 bases, and 5 bases had no gene match. DNA of the CDR3: TGCAGCGGCGGGGACTACGCCTACGAGCAGTACTTC. Residues: CSGGDYAYEQYF.

V gene TRBV7-2 combines with J gene TRBJ1-4; 8 bases are a match to TRBD1. Trimming removed 5 bases from V and 8 bases from J; junction bases left unmatched: 10. The CDR3 contains 15 residues. The germline gives CDR1 SGHTA, CDR2 FQGNSA. The CDR3 loop reads CASSNRQGQGEKLFF. As DNA, the CDR3 is TGTGCCAGCAGCAACCGACAGGGGCAAGGGGAAAAACTGTTTTTT.

Notes on this clonotype: At one end the junction does not follow the germline gene, possibly because of a read error. The J gene is TRBJ1-1, the V gene TRBV6-2 or TRBV6-3, with TRBD1 as a possible D gene (5 bases). The CDR3 contains 13 residues. Germline CDR1 and CDR2: MNHEY and SVGEGT. CDR3 region: CASAWGEVTEAFF. The DNA of the CDR3 is TGCGCCTCAGCCTGGGGCGAGGTCACTGAAGCTTTCTTT.

The chain recombines TRBV5-6 with TRBJ2-2, with D maybe TRBD1 (6 bases). The CDR3 spans 14 residues. Trimming left V 2 bases short and J 5 bases short, with 10 bases between. Germline loops: CDR1 SGHDT, CDR2 YYEEEE. The CDR3 region has the DNA TGTGCCAGCAGCTTACAGGGCTGGACCGGGGAGCTGTTTTTT. As protein: CASSLQGWTGELFF.

The table lists this clonotype with a few counts. V is TRBV6-1 and J is TRBJ2-1, with 9 bases fitting TRBD1. CDR3 length: 15 residues. With V trimmed by 5 bases and J by 4 bases, 6 bases remained unmatched. Per the germline V gene, CDR1 is MNHNS and CDR2 is SASEGT. The CDR3 DNA is TGTGCCAGCAGTTCCCGGGACAGGGAGTACAATGAGCAGTTCTTC. Translation: CASSSRDREYNEQFF.

In its sample, this clonotype was seen a few times. J is TRBJ1-5 and V is TRBV12-3 or TRBV12-4; D may be TRBD1 (6 bases). V was trimmed by 2 bases and J by 6 bases, leaving 8 bases between them. CDR3 length equals 13 residues. The CDR3 DNA follows: TGTGCCAGCAGTTTAATCAGGGGTCAGCCCCAGCATTTT. As protein: CASSLIRGQPQHF.

The chain is built from TRBV5-5 and TRBJ2-3; possible D gene TRBD1, 5 bases. V lost 6 bases to trimming and J lost 4 bases, with 18 bases between them. CDR1 and CDR2 from the germline V gene are SGHKS and YYEKEE (reference sequence). The CDR3 consists of 15 residues. CDR3 DNA sequence: TGTGCCAGCAACCGACTGCAGGGCAGCGCAGATACGCAGTATTTT. This codes for CASNRLQGSADTQYF.

This clonotype was found many times. The gene calls are TRBV7-2 and TRBJ1-2; weak D call: TRBD1 (6 bases). CDR1 is SGHTA, CDR2 FQGNSA, per germline. This CDR3 is 14 amino acids long. Trimming shortened V by 2 bases and J by 4 bases, and 11 bases separated the two germline ends. The CDR3 coding sequence is TGTGCCAGCAGCTTACGGACAGTTTCCTATGGCTACACCTTC. Translating gives CASSLRTVSYGYTF.

This clonotype turned up a few times. In DNA, the CDR3 is TGCAGTGCTAGGGGTTACAGGGGAGGTCTAGGGAATCAGCCCCAGCATTTT. Protein sequence: CSARGYRGGLGNQPQHF. The gene calls are TRBV20-1 and TRBJ1-5; 7 bases agree with TRBD1. The ends lost 3 bases at V and 4 bases at J; junction bases unmatched: 15. The CDR3 extends over 17 amino acids. CDR1 and CDR2 from the germline V gene are DFQATT and SNEGSKA (reference sequence).

The chain couples TRBV6-6 to TRBJ2-6; unclear D gene. The CDR3 contains 14 residues. V was clipped by 6 bases and J by 4 bases, with 10 bases between them. CDR1 is MNHNY and CDR2 is SVGAGI in the germline V gene (reference sequence). This CDR3 reads CASSGGVGANVLTF. The CDR3 DNA sequence: TGTGCCAGCAGCGGCGGAGTCGGGGCCAACGTCCTGACTTTC.

V is TRBV5-1 and J is TRBJ2-2, with D possibly called TRBD1 or TRBD2 (5 bases each). Germline V gives CDR1 SGHRS, CDR2 YFSETQ. V was clipped by 7 bases and J by 7 bases, with 17 bases between them. The CDR3 spans 14 residues. CDR3 amino acids: CASESSGADGELFF. The CDR3 DNA follows: TGCGCCAGCGAGTCTTCCGGGGCCGACGGGGAGCTGTTTTTT.

This sequence joins TRBV7-2 and TRBJ2-1; possibly TRBD1 for D (5 bases). CDR1 is SGHTA and CDR2 is FQGNSA in the germline V gene. The V gene lost 3 bases and the J gene lost 8 bases, with 11 bases spanning the gap. This CDR3 has 13 amino acids. In nucleotides, the CDR3 is TGTGCCAGCAGCTTGCAGGGTTCGGATGAGCAGTTCTTC. As protein: CASSLQGSDEQFF.

The V and J genes are TRBV10-3 and TRBJ1-2; the D gene is possibly TRBD1 (5 bases). The CDR3 totals 14 residues. V lost 4 bases to trimming and J lost 3 bases, with 12 bases between them. The germline V gene encodes CDR1 ENHRY and CDR2 SYGVKD. For the CDR3, the DNA is TGTGCCATCAGTGGATCTGGCAGGGACTATGGCTACACCTTC. Protein: CAISGSGRDYGYTF.

V is TRBV10-3 and J is TRBJ1-5; tentatively, D is TRBD1 (6 bases). Germline-derived CDR1 and CDR2 are ENHRY and SYGVKD. The germline V and J ends were trimmed by 7 bases and 5 bases, with 12 bases remaining between them. CDR3 length: 13 amino acids. The CDR3 region is CAIKTGPDQPQHF. The CDR3 bases are TGTGCCATCAAAACAGGGCCGGATCAGCCCCAGCATTTT.

The V call is TRBV7-2, the J call TRBJ1-5; tentative D call: TRBD1 (6 bases). Germline-derived CDR1 and CDR2 are SGHTA and FQGNSA. With 2 bases removed from V and 4 bases from J, the gap between germline ends came to 12 bases. The CDR3 runs 15 residues. CDR3 nucleotide sequence: TGTGCCAGCAGCTTACACAGGGCTAGTAATCAGCCCCAGCATTTT. This sequence encodes CASSLHRASNQPQHF.

The J gene is TRBJ2-7, the V gene TRBV20-1; D gene uncertain. Germline lookup yields CDR1 DFQATT and CDR2 SNEGSKA (reference sequence). The CDR3 is made up of 15 amino acids. Between the trimmed V and J ends, which lost 0 bases and 4 bases, there was a span of 16 bases. The CDR3 loop is CSARDEERLAYEQYF. CDR3 bases: TGCAGTGCTAGAGATGAGGAAAGGTTGGCGTACGAGCAGTACTTC.

The chain carries TRBV5-1 and TRBJ1-1, with D perhaps matching TRBD1 (5 bases). The CDR3 has 14 amino acids. Looked up from germline, CDR1 is SGHRS and CDR2 is YFSETQ. Deletions cut 2 bases from V and 4 bases from J, with 12 bases between. The CDR3, as DNA: TGCGCCAGCAGCTTTGGGGACGTTGGCACTGAAGCTTTCTTT. It yields the protein CASSFGDVGTEAFF.